Listed below are T cell receptor beta chains from one sample, sequenced in a study of cytomegalovirus exposure and HLA in healthy donors. Here immunoSEQ multiplex PCR was the method, and the copy in TCRdb shows in-frame clones only, minus some. The repertoire holds about 110,000 clones, with 65% to 80% as singletons. The material sequenced was PBMCs. The receptors here all came from a male donor in good health and CMV-seropositive. Both conserved end residues are part of each CDR3. A D gene is named only where the DNA matches it firmly. For some rows the clone size is stated as once, few or many, or as a class when expanded; others skip it.

>NA|TRBJ2-7|NA|TRBV6-1
CASSWSVSYEQYF
TGTGCCAGCAGTTGGTCAGTATCCTACGAGCAGTACTTC
>NA|TRBJ2-3|NA|TRBV5-1
CASSLEGLASDTQYF
TGCGCCAGCAGCTTGGAGGGGTTGGCCTCAGATACGCAGTATTTT
>NA|TRBJ1-1|NA|TRBV28
CASSVPGLNTEAFF
TGTGCCAGCAGTGTACCGGGACTTAACACTGAAGCTTTCTTT
>NA|TRBJ2-2|NA|TRBV27
CASSGAFRGELFF
TGTGCCTCCTCAGGGGCCTTTCGGGGGGAGCTGTTTTTT
>NA|TRBJ2-7|TRBD1|TRBV2
CASTHRGIPYEQYF
TGTGCCAGCACCCACAGGGGGATCCCCTACGAGCAGTACTTC
>NA|TRBJ2-1|TRBD2|TRBV30
CAWSIHPGLAGGGVF
TGTGCCTGGAGTATCCACCCGGGACTAGCCGGAGGGGGGGTCTTC
>NA|TRBJ2-5|NA|TRBV6-5
CASSYSGGPVETQYF
TGTGCCAGCAGTTACTCAGGCGGCCCCGTCGAGACCCAGTACTTC
>NA|TRBJ1-2|TRBD1|TRBV7-2
CASSSPGQGSGRANYGYTF
TGTGCCAGCAGCTCACCGGGACAGGGGTCGGGTAGGGCGAACTATGGCTACACCTTC
>NA|TRBJ2-3|TRBD2|TRBV9
CASSDILLIAGGLDTQYF
TGTGCCAGCAGCGACATCCTTTTGATAGCGGGGGGTTTAGATACGCAGTATTTT
>NA|TRBJ2-7|NA|TRBV5-4
CASSPAGLRPYEQYF
TGTGCCAGCAGCCCAGCCGGACTACGACCCTACGAGCAGTACTTC
>NA|TRBJ1-1|NA|TRBV6-6
CASSYSGGNTEAFF
TGTGCCAGCAGTTACTCCGGGGGGAACACTGAAGCTTTCTTT
>few|TRBJ2-7|TRBD2|TRBV5-4
CASRIAGLAVSYEQYF
TGTGCCAGCAGGATCGCGGGTCTAGCGGTCTCCTACGAGCAGTACTTC
>NA|TRBJ1-1|NA|TRBV18
CASSPRSVVAGPNTEAFF
TGTGCCAGCTCACCACGTTCGGTAGTTGCAGGGCCGAACACTGAAGCTTTCTTT
>NA|TRBJ1-1|TRBD1|TRBV4-2
CASSPQTDRVPEAFF
TGTGCCAGCAGCCCTCAAACCGACAGGGTCCCTGAAGCTTTCTTT
>NA|TRBJ2-1|NA|TRBV2
CASSRQEPNEQFF
TGTGCCAGCAGTAGACAGGAACCTAATGAGCAGTTCTTC
>NA|TRBJ2-5|NA|TRBV7-2
CASSFSGGETQYF
TGTGCCAGCAGCTTTAGCGGTGGGGAGACCCAGTACTTC
>few|TRBJ2-7|NA|TRBV25-1
CASSRTGPYEQYF
TGTGCCAGCAGTCGGACTGGGCCCTACGAGCAGTACTTC
>NA|TRBJ2-1|TRBD2|TRBV4-2
CASSQTSGHPEEQFF
TGTGCCAGCAGCCAGACTAGCGGCCACCCGGAGGAGCAGTTCTTC
>NA|TRBJ1-2|NA|TRBV7-2
CASSPSVGGNRYTF
TGTGCCAGCAGCCCTTCGGTAGGGGGTAATCGCTACACCTTC
>NA|TRBJ2-7|NA|TRBV7-2
CASSFGYGRGTYEQYF
TGTGCCAGCAGCTTTGGTTACGGGAGAGGGACCTACGAGCAGTACTTC
>few|TRBJ2-3|NA|TRBV6-5
CASSGGHGTDTQYF
TGTGCCAGCAGCGGGGGGCACGGTACAGATACGCAGTATTTT
>NA|TRBJ1-1|TRBD1|TRBV5-4
CASSEGQVVTEAFF
TGTGCCAGCAGCGAGGGACAGGTGGTAACTGAAGCTTTCTTT
>NA|TRBJ2-2|NA|TRBV10-3
CAISELVNTGELFF
TGTGCCATCAGTGAGTTAGTGAACACCGGGGAGCTGTTTTTT
>once|TRBJ1-4|TRBD1|TRBV6-1
CASSGQGGDEKLFF
TGTGCCAGCAGTGGACAGGGTGGGGATGAAAAACTGTTTTTT
>NA|TRBJ2-7|NA|TRBV4-2
CASSPHPREFNEQYF
TGTGCCAGCAGCCCCCATCCTAGAGAGTTTAACGAGCAGTACTTC
>NA|TRBJ2-7|TRBD2|TRBV19
CASRPIAGGNEQYF
TGTGCCAGTAGACCCATAGCGGGAGGAAACGAGCAGTACTTC
>NA|TRBJ1-5|NA|TRBV19
CASQWGDLSNQPQHF
TGTGCCAGTCAGTGGGGCGATCTTAGCAATCAGCCCCAGCATTTT
>NA|TRBJ2-7|NA|TRBV7-6
CASSLIGGDEQYF
TGTGCCAGCAGCTTAATCGGAGGGGACGAGCAGTACTTC
>few|TRBJ2-2|TRBD1|TRBV7-2
CASSPRQGISTGELFF
TGTGCCAGCAGCCCCCGACAGGGGATAAGCACCGGGGAGCTGTTTTTT
>once|TRBJ1-1|TRBD1|TRBV6-5
CAGRQGWNTEAFF
TGTGCCGGAAGACAGGGTTGGAACACTGAAGCTTTCTTT
>NA|TRBJ1-5|NA|TRBV6-1
CASSEGVGNQPQHF
TGTGCCAGCAGTGAGGGAGTGGGCAATCAGCCCCAGCATTTT
>NA|TRBJ2-1|TRBD2|TRBV28
CASSSPGTSGCEQFF
TGTGCCAGCAGTAGCCCTGGGACTAGCGGCTGTGAGCAGTTCTTC
>NA|TRBJ2-7|NA|TRBV4-3
CASSPKGGSYNYEQYF
TGCGCCAGCAGCCCCAAGGGGGGGAGTTATAACTACGAGCAGTACTTC
>NA|TRBJ2-7|TRBD1|TRBV19
CASRPDRGQAYEQYF
TGTGCCAGTAGGCCCGACAGGGGGCAAGCCTACGAGCAGTACTTC
>NA|TRBJ2-1|NA|TRBV11-3
CASRPNTGNEFF
TGTGCCAGCAGGCCTAATACAGGGAACGAGTTCTTC
>NA|TRBJ2-1|NA|TRBV29-1
CSVDTGDWNEQFF
TGCAGCGTTGACACGGGAGATTGGAATGAGCAGTTCTTC
>NA|TRBJ2-1|TRBD2|TRBV29-1
CSVGGTSGRISSYNEQFF
TGCAGCGTGGGGGGGACTAGCGGGAGGATAAGCTCCTACAATGAGCAGTTCTTC
>NA|TRBJ2-5|TRBD2|TRBV28
CALGEGPQETQYF
TGTGCCTTGGGGGAGGGCCCTCAAGAGACCCAGTACTTC
>NA|TRBJ2-1|TRBD2|TRBV19
CASSVMTSGRSSHEQFF
TGTGCCAGTAGTGTAATGACTAGCGGGAGGTCTTCTCACGAGCAGTTCTTC
>NA|TRBJ2-3|TRBD2|TRBV7-9
CASSLAASGSPADEQYF
TGTGCCAGCAGCTTAGCCGCTAGCGGGAGCCCCGCGGATGAGCAGTATTTT
>NA|TRBJ2-7|NA|TRBV7-2
CASRYPGYEQYF
TGTGCCAGCAGATATCCAGGCTACGAGCAGTACTTC
>NA|TRBJ2-3|NA|TRBV7-9
CASSIPDTQYF
TGTGCCAGCAGCATTCCGGATACGCAGTATTTT
>NA|TRBJ1-4|NA|TRBV7-2
CASSSSGEKLFF
TGTGCCAGCAGCTCATCGGGTGAAAAACTGTTTTTT
>NA|TRBJ2-1|NA|TRBV6-5
CASAGAYTYNEQFF
TGTGCCAGCGCAGGGGCTTACACCTACAATGAGCAGTTCTTC
>few|TRBJ1-1|NA|TRBV29-1
CSVFLQGRLNTEAFF
TGCAGCGTTTTTTTACAGGGTCGGTTGAACACTGAAGCTTTCTTT
>NA|TRBJ2-7|TRBD2|TRBV5-1
CASRVAGGYEQYF
TGCGCCAGCAGAGTAGCGGGGGGGTACGAGCAGTACTTC
>NA|TRBJ2-7|TRBD1|TRBV6-4
CASSVPTGGGYEQYF
TGTGCCAGCAGTGTTCCCACAGGGGGAGGATACGAGCAGTACTTC
>once|TRBJ2-7|NA|TRBV23-1
CASSPHGDSYEQYF
TGCGCCAGCAGCCCACACGGGGATTCCTACGAGCAGTACTTC
>NA|TRBJ2-1|NA|TRBV15
CATRGGRTLYNEQFF
TGTGCCACCAGGGGGGGGCGCACTCTCTACAATGAGCAGTTCTTC
>NA|TRBJ1-6|TRBD1|TRBV27
CASSIRDSNSPLHF
TGTGCCAGCAGTATTCGGGACAGTAATTCACCCCTCCACTTT
>NA|TRBJ2-3|NA|TRBV7-9
CASSFADRANTDTQYF
TGTGCCAGCAGCTTCGCGGACAGAGCCAACACAGATACGCAGTATTTT
>NA|TRBJ2-7|NA|TRBV5-6
CASSRPGHITYEQYF
TGTGCCAGCAGCAGACCGGGTCACATAACCTACGAGCAGTACTTC
>few|TRBJ2-7|TRBD1|TRBV6-6
CASSYGTGSSSYEQYF
TGTGCCAGCAGTTACGGGACAGGCAGTAGCTCCTACGAGCAGTACTTC
>NA|TRBJ2-7|TRBD1|TRBV2
CASSGQGAQAGEQYF
TGTGCCAGCAGCGGACAGGGGGCCCAGGCGGGCGAGCAGTACTTC
>NA|TRBJ2-3|TRBD2|TRBV5-1
CASSTAGGLWDTQYF
TGCGCCAGCAGTACAGCGGGGGGGTTATGGGATACGCAGTATTTT
>NA|TRBJ2-7|NA|TRBV28
CASSLYSYEQYF
TGTGCCAGCAGTCTCTACTCCTACGAGCAGTACTTC
>NA|TRBJ1-4|TRBD1|TRBV6-6
CASSYDRGNEKLFF
TGTGCCAGCAGTTACGACAGGGGAAATGAAAAACTGTTTTTT